This passage covers 24 T cell receptor beta chains from one sample sequenced in a study of long-term antiretroviral therapy in people with HIV. The run of the v3.0 immunoSEQ assay was at survey level. The protocol was immunoSEQ multiplex PCR, while the TCRdb copy is restricted to in-frame clones and leaves out a portion. The sample yields some 25,000 clones, approximately 88% seen once. Sequences were derived from unsorted PBMCs, sampled around 4.5 years after starting antiretroviral therapy. The source is a man younger than 40 with HIV.

The chain links TRBV5-1 to TRBJ2-7; D call uncertain. Germline V CDR1 and CDR2: SGHRS, YFSETQ. The CDR3 contains 13 residues. The V end was cut by 2 bases, the J end by 0 bases, with 6 bases between. CDR3 coding DNA: TGCGCCAGCAGCTTAATCAGCTCCTACGAGCAGTACTTC. Its protein is CASSLISSYEQYF.

The chain couples TRBV2 to TRBJ1-1; 11 bases are shared with TRBD1. The germline V gene has CDR1 SNHLY and CDR2 FYNNEI. CDR3 size: 14 residues. The junction had 4 bases not matched to a gene; V was cut back by 1 base and J by 9 bases. CDR3: CASSEDRDRGKAFF. The CDR3 DNA follows: TGTGCCAGCAGTGAAGACCGGGACAGGGGGAAAGCTTTCTTT. Full variable domain (remainder filled in from reference TRBV2 and TRBJ1-1): EPEVTQTPSHQVTQMGQEVILRCVPISNHLYFYWYRQILGQKVEFLVSFYNNEISEKSEIFDDQFSVERPDGSNFTLKIRSTKLEDSAMYFCASSEDRDRGKAFFGQGTRLTVV.

There are a few counts of this clone. The chain is built from TRBV16 and TRBJ2-7, with 7 nucleotides matching TRBD1. Germline V gives CDR1 KGHSY, CDR2 FQNENV. V dropped 4 bases and J dropped 4; count of bases not matched to a gene: 10. This CDR3 spans 15 amino acids. CDR3 coding DNA: TGTGCCAGCAGCCGATCGGGACAGCTAGGGTACGAGCAGTACTTC. It specifies CASSRSGQLGYEQYF.

The chain is built from TRBV5-4 and TRBJ1-1, with unresolved D. V lost 5 bases and J 4 bases, leaving 6 bases between the germline ends. There are 11 residues in the CDR3. The V gene's germline CDR1 is SGHNT and CDR2 YYREEE (reference sequence). The CDR3 reads CASSLGTEAFF. In DNA, the CDR3 is TGTGCCAGCAGTCTTGGCACTGAAGCTTTCTTT.

This chain connects TRBV19 to TRBJ2-5; 12 nucleotides match TRBD2. From germline, CDR1 is LNHDA and CDR2 SQIVND (reference sequence). The length of the CDR3 is 15 residues. V shed 10 bases, J shed 4 bases, and the junction held 10 bases outside the gene matches. The CDR3 here is CATTSGGGLGETQYF. CDR3 nucleotide sequence: TGTGCCACGACTAGCGGGGGAGGGTTAGGAGAGACCCAGTACTTC.

This clone is medium-sized by share. The sample has other DNA sequences that encode this CDR3 too. The V and J genes are TRBV19 and TRBJ2-7, with D possibly matching TRBD2 (5 bases). Germline V gives CDR1 LNHDA, CDR2 SQIVND (reference sequence). The CDR3 totals 13 residues. V was pared by 1 base and J by 5 bases, with 9 bases between. The CDR3 DNA is TGTGCCAGTAGTATAGCCTTCGGGGACGAGCAGTACTTC. It translates to CASSIAFGDEQYF.

The J gene is TRBJ2-2, the V gene TRBV5-1; D may be TRBD1 or TRBD2 (6 bases each). V was clipped by 1 base and J by 3 bases, with 13 bases between them. The CDR3 totals 16 residues. Germline lookup yields CDR1 SGHRS and CDR2 YFSETQ. DNA of the CDR3: TGCGCCAGCAGCTTGAGGGGGGCGCAGGACACCGGGGAGCTGTTTTTT. This sequence encodes CASSLRGAQDTGELFF. Based on the CDR3 plus reference TRBV5-1 and TRBJ2-2, the full variable domain is KAGVTQTPRYLIKTRGQQVTLSCSPISGHRSVSWYQQTPGQGLQFLFEYFSETQRNKGNFPGRFSGRQFSNSRSEMNVSTLELGDSALYLCASSLRGAQDTGELFFGEGSRLTVL.

V usage is TRBV28 and J usage is TRBJ2-5, with D possibly being TRBD2 (6 bases). The CDR3 length is 16 residues. The ends were cut back, 5 bases at V and 0 bases at J, with 16 bases in the middle. The germline V gene has CDR1 MDHEN and CDR2 SYDVKM. CDR3 protein: CASSIWGSGHQETQYF. The DNA of the CDR3 is TGTGCCAGCAGTATCTGGGGTAGCGGACACCAAGAGACCCAGTACTTC.

This rearrangement joins TRBV7-2 to TRBJ2-2; D possibly uses TRBD1 or TRBD2 (6 bases each). Germline CDR1 and CDR2: SGHTA and FQGNSA. V dropped 5 bases and J dropped 1 base, with 11 bases sitting between them. This CDR3 spans 15 amino acids. DNA of the CDR3: TGTGCCAGCAGCCGGAGGGACAAGAACACCGGGGAGCTGTTTTTT. It yields the protein CASSRRDKNTGELFF.

The chain carries TRBV9 and TRBJ1-2; D is possibly TRBD1 (5 bases). In germline, CDR1 is SGDLS, CDR2 YYNGEE. This CDR3 contains 14 residues. Trimming left V 3 bases short and J 5 bases short, with 14 bases between. In nucleotides, the CDR3 is TGTGCCAGCAGCGGCGGGGGGGGACGGTATGGCTACACCTTC. It yields the protein CASSGGGGRYGYTF.

The CDR3 DNA reads TGTGCCAGCAGCTTGGCGGACAGGGTAGGGGAGCAGTACTTC. Its translation is CASSLADRVGEQYF. The genes are TRBV5-5 and TRBJ2-7, with 8 bases lining up with TRBD1. This CDR3 contains 14 residues. Germline CDR1 SGHKS, CDR2 YYEKEE (reference sequence). V trimming: 0 bases; J trimming: 7 bases; junction bases outside the gene matches: 6. The entire variable domain, with the rest obtained from reference TRBV5-5 and TRBJ2-7, is as follows: DAGVTQSPTHLIKTRGQQVTLRCSPISGHKSVSWYQQVLGQGPQFIFQYYEKEERGRGNFPDRFSARQFPNYSSELNVNALLLGDSALYLCASSLADRVGEQYFGPGTRLTVT.

Only one count was recorded for this clone. The V call is TRBV18, the J call TRBJ2-6, with D possibly TRBD1 on 5 matching bases. The CDR3 has 16 amino acids. CDR1 is KGHSH and CDR2 is LQKENI in the germline V gene. Trimming removed 3 bases at V and 0 bases at J, with 9 bases between. The CDR3 bases are TGTGCCAGCTCACCTCAGGGCAGCTCTGGGGCCAACGTCCTGACTTTC. Amino acid sequence: CASSPQGSSGANVLTF. Using reference TRBV18 and TRBJ2-6 for the parts outside the CDR3, the full variable domain is NAGVMQNPRHLVRRRGQEARLRCSPMKGHSHVYWYRQLPEEGLKFMVYLQKENIIDESGMPKERFSAEFPKEGPSILRIQQVVRGDSAAYFCASSPQGSSGANVLTFGAGSRLTVL.

V is TRBV5-1 and J is TRBJ1-1; tentatively, D is TRBD1 (5 bases). Germline V gives CDR1 SGHRS, CDR2 YFSETQ. Trimming removed 0 bases at V and 4 bases at J, with 10 bases between. The CDR3 totals 14 residues. The CDR3 sequence is CASSLEPGSTEAFF. The CDR3 DNA sequence: TGCGCCAGCAGCTTGGAGCCAGGGAGCACTGAAGCTTTCTTT.

The chain's CDR3 is CASSLSGGRFTGELFF. The CDR3 region has the DNA TGTGCCAGCAGTTTATCCGGCGGGAGATTCACCGGGGAGCTGTTTTTT. V usage is TRBV27 and J usage is TRBJ2-2; the match to TRBD2 covers 7 bases. The junction had 5 bases not matched to a gene; V was cut back by 0 bases and J by 4 bases. Germline CDR1 reads MNHEY; CDR2 reads SMNVEV (reference sequence). This CDR3 has 16 amino acids.

The V and J genes are TRBV7-3 and TRBJ2-2; no definite D call. From germline, CDR1 is SGHTA and CDR2 FQGTGA. The CDR3 runs to 12 residues. The ends were cut back, 5 bases at V and 7 bases at J, with 8 bases in the middle. CDR3 sequence (DNA): TGTGCCAGCAGCCACCAAGGCGGGGAGCTGTTTTTT. This gives the protein CASSHQGGELFF.

This clone was recorded a few times. This sequence joins TRBV4-1 and TRBJ1-2, with D unresolved. The V end lost 0 bases, the J end lost 0 bases, and 5 bases lay between the germline ends. CDR3 size: 14 residues. The V gene's germline CDR1 is MGHRA and CDR2 YSYEKL. CDR3 sequence (DNA): TGCGCCAGCAGCCAAGAGGAGTCTAACTATGGCTACACCTTC. This encodes CASSQEESNYGYTF.

The CDR3 sequence: CASSLSFSGDTGELFF. DNA for the CDR3: TGTGCCAGCAGCTTATCTTTCTCAGGGGACACCGGGGAGCTGTTTTTT. The chain carries TRBV7-9 and TRBJ2-2; a possible D gene is TRBD1 (6 bases). Germline lookup yields CDR1 SEHNR and CDR2 FQNEAQ (reference sequence). CDR3 length: 16 amino acids. Trimming stripped 2 bases from V and 3 bases from J, with 13 bases between. Using reference TRBV7-9 and TRBJ2-2 for the parts outside the CDR3, the full variable domain is DTGVSQNPRHKITKRGQNVTFRCDPISEHNRLYWYRQTLGQGPEFLTYFQNEAQLEKSRLLSDRFSAERPKGSFSTLEIQRTEQGDSAMYLCASSLSFSGDTGELFFGEGSRLTVL.

The V and J genes are TRBV11-2 and TRBJ2-1, with 10 bases fitting TRBD2. This CDR3 region has 16 residues. Trimming cost V 5 bases and J 4 bases; bases outside gene matches: 8. The germline V gene encodes CDR1 SGHAT and CDR2 FQNNGV. For the CDR3, the DNA is TGTGCCAGCAGCGCCTCCGGGACTAGCGCTTACAATGAGCAGTTCTTC. It specifies CASSASGTSAYNEQFF.

The rearrangement uses TRBV10-3 and TRBJ1-2; perhaps TRBD1 as D (6 bases). This CDR3 contains 12 residues. CDR1 and CDR2 from the germline V gene are ENHRY and SYGVKD. Trimming shortened V by 7 bases and J by 6 bases, and 12 bases separated the two germline ends. The CDR3 region has the DNA TGTGCCATCACTAAGGGGGGGAATGGCTACACCTTC. This sequence encodes CAITKGGNGYTF.

J is TRBJ2-1 and V is TRBV12-5, with 10 bases that match TRBD2. V lost 4 bases, J lost 7 bases, and 10 bases stayed unmatched. Germline CDR1 LGHNT, CDR2 FRNRAP. This CDR3 contains 16 residues. CDR3 sequence: CASGSKREGLGNEQFF. In DNA, the CDR3 is TGTGCTAGTGGTTCCAAGCGGGAGGGCCTGGGGAATGAGCAGTTCTTC.

The chain is built from TRBV9 and TRBJ2-3, with D unclear. CDR1 is SGDLS and CDR2 is YYNGEE in the germline V gene. V dropped 4 bases and J dropped 2 bases, with 11 bases sitting between them. The CDR3 runs 14 residues. The DNA for the CDR3 is TGTGCCAGCAGCCTTGGACCGAACACAGATACGCAGTATTTT. Translated: CASSLGPNTDTQYF.

This clone appeared a few times. The junction does not match germline at one end; this may be a read error. V and J are TRBV7-6 and TRBJ2-7; 12 bases line up with TRBD1. The CDR3 contains 15 residues. Germline loops: CDR1 SGHVS, CDR2 FNYEAQ. The CDR3 sequence is CASTLGTGGLYEQYF. In DNA, the CDR3 is TGTGCCAGCACCTTAGGGACAGGGGGCTTGTACGAGCAGTACTTC. The variable domain in full, with the rest retrieved from reference TRBV7-6 and TRBJ2-7, is GAGVSQSPRYKVTKRGQDVALRCDPISGHVSLYWYRQALGQGPEFLTYFNYEAQQDKSGLPNDRFSAERPEGSISTLTIQRTEQRDSAMYRCASTLGTGGLYEQYFGPGTRLTVT.

The chain joins TRBV5-6 to TRBJ1-2; no reliable D call. This CDR3 spans 12 amino acids. V was cut by 0 bases and J by 3 bases, with 3 bases left in between. Per the germline V gene, CDR1 is SGHDT and CDR2 is YYEEEE. CDR3 nucleotides: TGTGCCAGCAGCTTGGGGGACTATGGCTACACCTTC. The encoded protein is CASSLGDYGYTF.

The table lists this clone with a few counts. The chain employs TRBV14 and TRBJ1-3; D gene uncertain. The CDR3 contains 12 residues. CDR1 is SGHDN and CDR2 is FVKESK in the germline V gene. The V end was cut by 6 bases, the J end by 4 bases, with 7 bases between. The CDR3 loop reads CASSYQGNTIYF. In nucleotides, the CDR3 is TGTGCCAGCAGTTATCAGGGAAACACCATATATTTT. Together with reference TRBV14 and TRBJ1-3, the CDR3 gives the full variable domain: EAGVTQFPSHSVIEKGQTVTLRCDPISGHDNLYWYRRVMGKEIKFLLHFVKESKQDESGMPNNRFLAERTGGTYSTLKVQPAELEDSGVYFCASSYQGNTIYFGEGSWLTVV.